This T cell receptor (beta chain) stems from a study of T cell responses to AZD1222 COVID-19 vaccine. Regarding the study as a whole: Nearly half of spike-specific TCRs reportedly target unmutated variant regions. Just a handful of AZD1222 recipients were seropositive at baseline. Researchers took repertoire samples only after the peak T cell response had come.

The CDR3 is 14 residues long. Germline V CDR1 and CDR2: SGHDT, YYEEEE. V dropped 1 base and J dropped 1 base, with 8 bases sitting between them. Profiled with immunoSEQ multiplex PCR; TCRdb holds only in-frame clones, not every one. Of roughly 150,000 clones in the sample, roughly 88% were seen once. In the case of this clone: Its antigen remains unknown.

This clonotype was obtained from an adult who received the AZD1222 COVID-19 vaccine. The chain is built from TRBV5-6 and TRBJ1-2; unclear D gene. The source material was peripheral blood, sampled 28 days after the second AZD1222 dose. The CDR3 sequence is CASSLKRINYGYTF. The CDR3 DNA sequence: TGTGCCAGCAGCTTGAAGAGGATTAACTATGGCTACACCTTC.